This T cell receptor (beta chain) appears in the sequencing data of a study of Graves' ophthalmopathy and Graves' hyperthyroidism. Study-wide background: Sampling took place at initial diagnosis, with peripheral blood obtained before any treatment.

This clonotype was counted many times. Its matching antigen is unknown. The PBMCs used were ones drawn from around 10 ml of fresh peripheral blood. From RNA, the CDR3 regions of TCR beta chains were amplified and sequenced. Amplification began with first-round RT-PCR using HTBI primers, then second-round multiplex PCR was performed. TCRdb reanalysed the multiplex PCR reads using MiXCR and keeps one entry per CDR3 protein. The sample contains over 650,000 distinct CDR3 sequences, roughly two fifths of which appear only once. Study-wide results and caveats: Blood also harbored most expanded thyroid clonotypes above 0.001 frequency. At less than 71% sensitivity and 72.22% specificity, the model predicted progression of the ophthalmopathy.

The specimen sequenced was peripheral blood. This TCR was sampled from an adult man with Graves' ophthalmopathy.

The DNA for the CDR3 is TGTGCCAGCAGCTACGGAGCCCCGGGAGCAAAGGGGGAGCTGTTTTTT. This sequence encodes CASSYGAPGAKGELFF. The gene calls are TRBV7-9 and TRBJ2-2; D is perhaps TRBD2 (6 bases). This CDR3 contains 16 residues. V shed 4 bases and J shed 8 bases, with 20 bases lying between them. From germline, CDR1 is SEHNR and CDR2 FQNEAQ (reference sequence).